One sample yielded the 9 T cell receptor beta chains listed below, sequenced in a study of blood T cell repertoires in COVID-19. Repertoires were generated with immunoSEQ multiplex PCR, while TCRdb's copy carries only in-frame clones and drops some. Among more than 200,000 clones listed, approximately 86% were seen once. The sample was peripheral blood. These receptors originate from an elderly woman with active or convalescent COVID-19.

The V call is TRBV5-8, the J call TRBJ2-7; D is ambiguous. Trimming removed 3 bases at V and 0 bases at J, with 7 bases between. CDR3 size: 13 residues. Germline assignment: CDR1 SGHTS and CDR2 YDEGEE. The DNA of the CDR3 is TGTGCCAGCAGCTCTGTCTCCTCCTACGAGCAGTACTTC. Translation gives CASSSVSSYEQYF.

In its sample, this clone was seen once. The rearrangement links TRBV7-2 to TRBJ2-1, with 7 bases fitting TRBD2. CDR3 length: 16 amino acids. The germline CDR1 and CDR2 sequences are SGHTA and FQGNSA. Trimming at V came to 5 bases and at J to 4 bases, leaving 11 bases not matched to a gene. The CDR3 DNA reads TGTGCCAGCAGCATATGGGGTACGGGGGGATACAATGAGCAGTTCTTC. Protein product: CASSIWGTGGYNEQFF.

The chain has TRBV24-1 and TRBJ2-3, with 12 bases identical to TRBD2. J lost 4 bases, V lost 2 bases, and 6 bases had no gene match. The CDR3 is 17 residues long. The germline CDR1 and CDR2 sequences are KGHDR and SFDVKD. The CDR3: CATSDYPSGRAADTQYF. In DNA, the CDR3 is TGTGCCACCAGTGATTACCCTAGCGGGAGGGCTGCAGATACGCAGTATTTT.

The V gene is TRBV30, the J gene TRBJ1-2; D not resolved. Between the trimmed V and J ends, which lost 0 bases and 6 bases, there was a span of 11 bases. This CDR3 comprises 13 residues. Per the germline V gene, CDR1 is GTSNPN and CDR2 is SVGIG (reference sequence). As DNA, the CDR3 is TGTGCCTGGAGTGTTTCTTGGAGGGATGGCTACACCTTC. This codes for CAWSVSWRDGYTF.

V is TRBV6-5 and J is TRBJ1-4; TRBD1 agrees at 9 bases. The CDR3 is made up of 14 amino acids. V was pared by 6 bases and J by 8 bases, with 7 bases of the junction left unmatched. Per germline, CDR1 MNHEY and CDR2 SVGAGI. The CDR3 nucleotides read TGTGCCAGCAGGGGGACAGGGATAAGGGAAAAACTGTTTTTT. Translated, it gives CASRGTGIREKLFF.

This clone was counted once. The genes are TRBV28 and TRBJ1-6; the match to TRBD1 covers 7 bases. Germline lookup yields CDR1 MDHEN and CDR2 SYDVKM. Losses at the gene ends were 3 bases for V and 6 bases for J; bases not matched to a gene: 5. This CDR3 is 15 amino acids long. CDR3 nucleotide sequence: TGTGCCAGCAGTTTGGGGGGACAGAGTAATTCACCCCTCCACTTT. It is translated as CASSLGGQSNSPLHF.

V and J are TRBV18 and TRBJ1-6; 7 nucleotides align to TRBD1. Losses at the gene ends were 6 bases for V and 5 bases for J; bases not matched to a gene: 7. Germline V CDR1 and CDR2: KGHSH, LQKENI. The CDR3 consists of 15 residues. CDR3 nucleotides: TGTGCCAGCTCGCAGGGACAGACTAATAATTCACCCCTCCACTTT. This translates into CASSQGQTNNSPLHF.

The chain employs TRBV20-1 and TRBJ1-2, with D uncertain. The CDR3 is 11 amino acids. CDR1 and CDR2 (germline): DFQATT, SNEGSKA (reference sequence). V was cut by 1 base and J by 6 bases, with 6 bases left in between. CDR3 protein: CSARVGDGYTF. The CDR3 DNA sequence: TGCAGTGCTAGAGTCGGGGATGGCTACACCTTC.

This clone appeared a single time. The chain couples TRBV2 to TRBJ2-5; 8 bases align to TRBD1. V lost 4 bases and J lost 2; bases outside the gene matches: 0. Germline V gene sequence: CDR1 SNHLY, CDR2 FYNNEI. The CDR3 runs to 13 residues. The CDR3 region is CASSGDRQETQYF. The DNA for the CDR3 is TGTGCCAGCAGTGGGGACAGGCAAGAGACCCAGTACTTC.